The source of this T cell receptor (beta chain) is a study of cytomegalovirus exposure and HLA in healthy donors. Primers: 60 Vbeta forward and 13 Jbeta reverse. Clones were read by immunoSEQ multiplex PCR, and TCRdb kept only the in-frame ones, dropping some. The repertoire holds about 140,000 clones, with 70% to 80% as singletons. This clone was found a few times. This receptor was obtained from a woman aged 55-69 years in good health and CMV-seropositive. Sequencing input: PBMCs.

The CDR3 DNA follows: TGTGCCAGCAGCCCAGGGGACAGAAGAACTGAAGCTTTCTTT. This encodes CASSPGDRRTEAFF. The rearrangement joins TRBV7-8 to TRBJ1-1; 7 bases are shared with TRBD1. Germline values: CDR1 SGHVS, CDR2 FQNEAQ. This CDR3 region has 14 residues. V dropped 5 bases and J dropped 5; count of bases not matched to a gene: 8.